This T cell receptor (beta chain) was captured in a study of blood T cell repertoires in COVID-19 (dated by TCRdb to 2018 to 2020). Broadly, across the study: Samples covering the acute and convalescent phases of COVID-19 were provided by collaborators in the United States, Italy and Spain. The material from the prospective study consisted of cDNA or gDNA derived from T cells, B-cell-depleted T cells, or PBMCs. Deeply sampled blood TCRbeta repertoires from subjects exposed to, actively infected with, or recovered from COVID-19 were included in the dataset. A freely available public database, intended as a resource for researchers studying the immune response to SARS-CoV-2, is where the repertoires were released. Samples were obtained from the ongoing ImmuneRACE study (first 160 participants) and from roughly 1,300 subjects provided by 6 global collaborators. A de-identified subject ID, COVID-19 status, age in years and sex were almost always included in the sample metadata. HLA class I and class II types, where available, came from metadata supplied by the sample provider rather than from assay-based typing.

At one collaborating source in Seattle, patients were enrolled during active infection and were followed longitudinally through the course of disease. Whole blood was collected in K2EDTA tubes by collaborating institutions according to the institutions' own protocols. For TCRbeta analysis, collaborators shipped samples as frozen whole blood, isolated PBMCs, or DNA extracted from either of those sample types. TCRbeta CDR3 regions were amplified from genomic DNA using the immunoSEQ Assay, a bias-controlled multiplex PCR. On the study's bioinformatics: Within the assay, amplification of reference gene primers was used to estimate how many nucleated cells each sample contained. Sequence reads were collapsed and filtered to measure the absolute abundance of every unique TCRbeta CDR3 rearrangement. For each sample, productive Simpson clonality was calculated as the square root of Simpson's diversity index over productive rearrangements. In its TCRdb copy, this immuneACCESS table keeps in-frame sequences only and misses some clones. Where compared with another copy, unresolved V genes explain less than half of these, and the others have no known cause. D and trimming come from the DNA, and the V and J calls and clone size come from that table. The sample table shows fewer than 350,000 clones, and around 90% are seen once. The top ten clonotypes cover 9.5% to 10% of the sample.

Turning to this clone: Its cognate antigen has yet to be identified. An end of the junction does not agree with germline; a read error may underlie this.

The germline V gene yields SNHLY for CDR1 and FYNNEI for CDR2. The CDR3 has 12 amino acids, counting the end cysteine and phenylalanine. The entry retains the CDR3 DNA only, 36 bases that are in frame from base 1. The investigation overall reported the following: The amount of clinical and demographic metadata varied by source and participant and was provided uncurated.

Specimen: peripheral blood. This receptor was taken from a man aged 25-40 years with COVID-19, enrolled during active disease. The chain employs TRBV2 and TRBJ2-7, and TRBD1 matches 10 of the central bases. The CDR3 protein: CASSESIGQGDF. The DNA reads TGTGCCAGCAGTGAAAGTATTGGACAGGGGGACTTC.